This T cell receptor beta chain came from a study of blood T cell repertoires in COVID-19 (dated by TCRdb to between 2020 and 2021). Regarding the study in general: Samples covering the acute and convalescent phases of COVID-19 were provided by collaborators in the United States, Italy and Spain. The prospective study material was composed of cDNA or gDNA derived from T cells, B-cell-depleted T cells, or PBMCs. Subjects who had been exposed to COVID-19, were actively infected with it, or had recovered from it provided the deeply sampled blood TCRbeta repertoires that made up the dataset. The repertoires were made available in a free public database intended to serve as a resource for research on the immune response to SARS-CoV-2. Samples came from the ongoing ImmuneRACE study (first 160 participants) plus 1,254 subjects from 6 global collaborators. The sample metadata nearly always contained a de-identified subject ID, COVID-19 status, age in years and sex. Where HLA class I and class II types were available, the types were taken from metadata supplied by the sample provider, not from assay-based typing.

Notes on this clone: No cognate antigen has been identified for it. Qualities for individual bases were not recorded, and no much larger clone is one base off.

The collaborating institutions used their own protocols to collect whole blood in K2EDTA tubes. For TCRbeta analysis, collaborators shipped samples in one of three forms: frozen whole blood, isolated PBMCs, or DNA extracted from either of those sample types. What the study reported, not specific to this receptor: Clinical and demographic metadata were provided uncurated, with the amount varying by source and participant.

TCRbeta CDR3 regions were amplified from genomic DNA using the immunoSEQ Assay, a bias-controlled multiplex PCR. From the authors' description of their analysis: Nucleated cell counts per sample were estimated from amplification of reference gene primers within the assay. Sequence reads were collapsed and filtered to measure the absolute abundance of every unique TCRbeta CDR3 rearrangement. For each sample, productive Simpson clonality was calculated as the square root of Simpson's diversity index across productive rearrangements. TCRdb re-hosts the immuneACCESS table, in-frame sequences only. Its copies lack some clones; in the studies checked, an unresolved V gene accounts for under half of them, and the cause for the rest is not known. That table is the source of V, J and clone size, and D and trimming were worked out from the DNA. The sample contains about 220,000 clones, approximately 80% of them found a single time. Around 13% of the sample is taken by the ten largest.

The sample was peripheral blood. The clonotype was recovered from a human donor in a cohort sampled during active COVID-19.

The CDR3 loop reads CSVVRAGGGTDTQYF. Here is the DNA: TGCAGCGTTGTAAGAGCGGGGGGTGGAACAGATACGCAGTATTTT. The chain couples TRBV29-1 to TRBJ2-3; a stretch of 9 junction bases matches TRBD2. CDR1 and CDR2, per the germline V gene, are SQVTM and ANQGSEA. From the cysteine up to the phenylalanine, the CDR3 has a length of 15 residues. Only CDR3 DNA remains: 45 bases, in frame from the first base. Germline trimming amounts to 4 bases on V and 3 bases on J, with 8 as the count of junction bases outside the gene matches.